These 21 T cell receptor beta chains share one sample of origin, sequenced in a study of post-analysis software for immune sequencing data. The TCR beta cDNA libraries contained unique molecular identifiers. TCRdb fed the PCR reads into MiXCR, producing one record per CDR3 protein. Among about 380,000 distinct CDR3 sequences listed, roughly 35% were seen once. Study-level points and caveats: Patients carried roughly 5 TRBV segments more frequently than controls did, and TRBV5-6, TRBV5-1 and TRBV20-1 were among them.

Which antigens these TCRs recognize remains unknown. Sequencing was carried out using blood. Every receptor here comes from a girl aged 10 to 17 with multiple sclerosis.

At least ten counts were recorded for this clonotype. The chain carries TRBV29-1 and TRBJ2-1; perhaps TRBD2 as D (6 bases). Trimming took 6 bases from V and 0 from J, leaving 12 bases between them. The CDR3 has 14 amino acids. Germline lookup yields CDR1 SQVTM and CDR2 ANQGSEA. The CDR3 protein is CSVGDSSSYNEQFF. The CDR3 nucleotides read TGCAGCGTGGGGGACTCGAGCTCCTACAATGAGCAGTTCTTC.

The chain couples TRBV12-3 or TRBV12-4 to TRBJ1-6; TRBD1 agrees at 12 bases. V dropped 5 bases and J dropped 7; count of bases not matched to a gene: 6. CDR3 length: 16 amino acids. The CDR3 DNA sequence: TGTGCCAGCAGTCACCGGGACAGGGGGCGAAATTCACCCCTCCACTTT. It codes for CASSHRDRGRNSPLHF.

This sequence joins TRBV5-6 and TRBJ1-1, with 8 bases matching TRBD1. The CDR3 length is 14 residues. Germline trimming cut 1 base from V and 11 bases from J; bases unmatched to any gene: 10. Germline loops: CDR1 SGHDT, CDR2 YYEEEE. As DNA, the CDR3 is TGTGCCAGCAGCTTGACCAACAGGGGGGATGGGGCTTTCTTT. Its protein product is CASSLTNRGDGAFF.

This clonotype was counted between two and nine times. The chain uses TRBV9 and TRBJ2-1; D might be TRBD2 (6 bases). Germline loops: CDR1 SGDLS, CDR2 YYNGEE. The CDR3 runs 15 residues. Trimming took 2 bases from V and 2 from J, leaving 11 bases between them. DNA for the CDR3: TGTGCCAGCAGCGTTGGGGGGTCGGCCTACAATGAGCAGTTCTTC. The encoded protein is CASSVGGSAYNEQFF. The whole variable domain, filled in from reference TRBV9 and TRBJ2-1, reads DSGVTQTPKHLITATGQRVTLRCSPRSGDLSVYWYQQSLDQGLQFLIQYYNGEERAKGNILERFSAQQFPDLHSELNLSSLELGDSALYFCASSVGGSAYNEQFFGPGTRLTVL.

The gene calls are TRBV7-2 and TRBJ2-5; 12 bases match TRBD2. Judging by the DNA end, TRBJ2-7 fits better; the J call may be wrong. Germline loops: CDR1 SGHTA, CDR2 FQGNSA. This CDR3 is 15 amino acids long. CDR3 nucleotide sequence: TGTGCCAGCAGCTCCCAAGGACTAGCGGGGAACGAGCAGTACTTC. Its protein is CASSSQGLAGNEQYF.

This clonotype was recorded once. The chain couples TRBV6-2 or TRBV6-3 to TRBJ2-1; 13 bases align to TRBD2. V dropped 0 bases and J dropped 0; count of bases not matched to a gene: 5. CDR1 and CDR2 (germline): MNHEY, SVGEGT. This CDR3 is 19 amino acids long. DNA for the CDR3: TGTGCCAGCAGTTACTCACTAGCGGGGGGGCTGAGCTCCTACAATGAGCAGTTCTTC. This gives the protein CASSYSLAGGLSSYNEQFF.

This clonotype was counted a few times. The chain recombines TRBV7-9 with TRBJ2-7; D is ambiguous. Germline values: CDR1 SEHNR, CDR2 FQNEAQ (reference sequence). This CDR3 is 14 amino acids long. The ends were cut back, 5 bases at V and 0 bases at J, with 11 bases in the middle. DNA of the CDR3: TGTGCCAGCAGCCTCTCTAACAGCTCCTACGAGCAGTACTTC. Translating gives CASSLSNSSYEQYF.

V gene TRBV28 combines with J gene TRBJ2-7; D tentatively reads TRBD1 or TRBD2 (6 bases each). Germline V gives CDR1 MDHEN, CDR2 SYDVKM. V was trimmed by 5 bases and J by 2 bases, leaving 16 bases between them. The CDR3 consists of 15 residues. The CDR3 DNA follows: TGTGCCAGCAGTGGGGGCGGGACACCACCCTACGAGCAGTACTTC. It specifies CASSGGGTPPYEQYF. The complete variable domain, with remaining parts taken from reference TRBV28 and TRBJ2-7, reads DVKVTQSSRYLVKRTGEKVFLECVQDMDHENMFWYRQDPGLGLRLIYFSYDVKMKEKGDIPEGYSVSREKKERFSLILESASTNQTSMYLCASSGGGTPPYEQYFGPGTRLTVT.

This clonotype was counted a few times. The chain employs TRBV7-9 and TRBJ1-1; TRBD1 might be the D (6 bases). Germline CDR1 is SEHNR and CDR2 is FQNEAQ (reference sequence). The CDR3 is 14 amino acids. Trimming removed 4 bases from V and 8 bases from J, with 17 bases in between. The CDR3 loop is CASSSDTPQGEAFF. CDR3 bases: TGTGCCAGCAGCTCGGACACCCCCCAGGGGGAAGCTTTCTTT.

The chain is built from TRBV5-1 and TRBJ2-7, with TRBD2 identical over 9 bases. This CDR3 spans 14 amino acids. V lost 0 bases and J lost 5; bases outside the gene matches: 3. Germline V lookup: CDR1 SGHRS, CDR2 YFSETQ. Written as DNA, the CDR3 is TGCGCCAGCAGCTTGGCGGTAGCGGGGGACGAGCAGTACTTC. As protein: CASSLAVAGDEQYF. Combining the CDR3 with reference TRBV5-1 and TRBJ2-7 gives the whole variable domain KAGVTQTPRYLIKTRGQQVTLSCSPISGHRSVSWYQQTPGQGLQFLFEYFSETQRNKGNFPGRFSGRQFSNSRSEMNVSTLELGDSALYLCASSLAVAGDEQYFGPGTRLTVT.

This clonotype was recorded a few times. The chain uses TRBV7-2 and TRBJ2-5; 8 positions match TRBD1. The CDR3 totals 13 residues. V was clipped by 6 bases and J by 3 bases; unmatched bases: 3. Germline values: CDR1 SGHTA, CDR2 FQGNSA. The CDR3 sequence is CASRVQGEETQYF. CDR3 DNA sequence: TGTGCCAGCAGAGTACAGGGGGAAGAGACCCAGTACTTC. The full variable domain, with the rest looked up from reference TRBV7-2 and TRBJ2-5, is GAGVSQSPSNKVTEKGKDVELRCDPISGHTALYWYRQSLGQGLEFLIYFQGNSAPDKSGLPSDRFSAERTGGSVSTLTIQRTQQEDSAVYLCASRVQGEETQYFGPGTRLLVL.

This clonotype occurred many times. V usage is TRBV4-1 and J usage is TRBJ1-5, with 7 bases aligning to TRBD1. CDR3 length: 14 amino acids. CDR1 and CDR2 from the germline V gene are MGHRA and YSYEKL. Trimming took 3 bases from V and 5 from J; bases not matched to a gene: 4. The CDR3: CASSHGTADQPQHF. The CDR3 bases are TGCGCCAGCAGCCACGGGACAGCCGATCAGCCCCAGCATTTT.

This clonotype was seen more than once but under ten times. CDR3 region: CASSLSGTGNYEQYF. The CDR3 DNA is TGTGCCAGCAGCTTATCCGGGACAGGGAATTACGAGCAGTACTTC. This chain joins TRBV7-2 and TRBJ2-7, with 9 bases identical to TRBD1. The CDR3 runs 15 residues. Losses at the gene ends were 2 bases for V and 4 bases for J; bases not matched to a gene: 6. Looked up from germline, CDR1 is SGHTA and CDR2 is FQGNSA.

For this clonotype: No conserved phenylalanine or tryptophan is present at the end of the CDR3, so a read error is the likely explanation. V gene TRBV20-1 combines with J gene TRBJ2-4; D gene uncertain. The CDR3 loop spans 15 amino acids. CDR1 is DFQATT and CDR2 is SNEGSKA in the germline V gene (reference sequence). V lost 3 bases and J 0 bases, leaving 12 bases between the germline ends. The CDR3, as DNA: TGCAGTGCTAGCCCCCCGACACAAGCCAAAAACATTCAGTACTAC. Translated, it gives CSASPPTQAKNIQYY.

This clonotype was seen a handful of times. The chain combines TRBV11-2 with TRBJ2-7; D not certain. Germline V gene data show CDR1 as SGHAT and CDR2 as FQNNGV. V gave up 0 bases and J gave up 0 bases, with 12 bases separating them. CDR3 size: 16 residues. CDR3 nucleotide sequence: TGTGCCAGCAGCTTAGAGATTGCTCGGGCCTCCTACGAGCAGTACTTC. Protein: CASSLEIARASYEQYF.

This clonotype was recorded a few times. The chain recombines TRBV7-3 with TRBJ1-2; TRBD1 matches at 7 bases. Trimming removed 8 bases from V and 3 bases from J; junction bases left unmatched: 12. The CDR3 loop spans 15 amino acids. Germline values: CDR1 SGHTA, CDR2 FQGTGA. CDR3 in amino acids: CASGPRGDSYYGYTF. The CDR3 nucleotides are TGTGCCAGCGGCCCCCGAGGGGACAGCTACTATGGCTACACCTTC.

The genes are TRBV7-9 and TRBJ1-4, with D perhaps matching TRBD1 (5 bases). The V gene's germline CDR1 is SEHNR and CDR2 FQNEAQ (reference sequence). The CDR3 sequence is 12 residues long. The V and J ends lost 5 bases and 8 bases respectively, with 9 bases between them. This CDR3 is CASSRGFEKLFF. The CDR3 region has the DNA TGTGCCAGCAGCCGGGGGTTCGAAAAACTGTTTTTT. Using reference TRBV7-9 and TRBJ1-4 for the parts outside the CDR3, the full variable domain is DTGVSQNPRHKITKRGQNVTFRCDPISEHNRLYWYRQTLGQGPEFLTYFQNEAQLEKSRLLSDRFSAERPKGSFSTLEIQRTEQGDSAMYLCASSRGFEKLFFGSGTQLSVL.

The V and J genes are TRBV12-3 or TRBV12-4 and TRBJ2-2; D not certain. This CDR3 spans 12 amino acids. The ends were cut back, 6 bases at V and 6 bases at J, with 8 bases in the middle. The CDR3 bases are TGTGCCAGCAGCCGGTACGCCGGGGAGCTGTTTTTT. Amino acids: CASSRYAGELFF.

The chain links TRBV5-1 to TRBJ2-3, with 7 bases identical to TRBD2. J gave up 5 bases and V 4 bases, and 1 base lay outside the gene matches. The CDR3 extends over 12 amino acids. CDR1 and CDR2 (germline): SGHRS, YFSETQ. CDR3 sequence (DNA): TGCGCCAGCAGCGGGGAGGGAGATACGCAGTATTTT. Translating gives CASSGEGDTQYF.

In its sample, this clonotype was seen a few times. Here the CDR3 DNA reads TGTGCCAGCAGTTTGGGCGGGGGGGCCGTGGAGCAGTTCTTC. This encodes CASSLGGGAVEQFF. The chain carries TRBV12-3 or TRBV12-4 and TRBJ2-1; 9 nucleotides match TRBD2. Trimming took 3 bases from V and 10 from J; bases not matched to a gene: 7. CDR3 length equals 14 residues.

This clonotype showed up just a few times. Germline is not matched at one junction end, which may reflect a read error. The CDR3 DNA follows: TGCAATGCTAAGAGAGAGTCCAAGCCACCCTACGAGCAGTACTTC. As protein: CNAKRESKPPYEQYF. The chain joins TRBV20-1 to TRBJ2-5, with unresolved D. The J call may not be correct, given that the DNA end is closer to TRBJ2-7. The germline CDR1 and CDR2 sequences are DFQATT and SNEGSKA (reference sequence). The CDR3 has 15 amino acids.